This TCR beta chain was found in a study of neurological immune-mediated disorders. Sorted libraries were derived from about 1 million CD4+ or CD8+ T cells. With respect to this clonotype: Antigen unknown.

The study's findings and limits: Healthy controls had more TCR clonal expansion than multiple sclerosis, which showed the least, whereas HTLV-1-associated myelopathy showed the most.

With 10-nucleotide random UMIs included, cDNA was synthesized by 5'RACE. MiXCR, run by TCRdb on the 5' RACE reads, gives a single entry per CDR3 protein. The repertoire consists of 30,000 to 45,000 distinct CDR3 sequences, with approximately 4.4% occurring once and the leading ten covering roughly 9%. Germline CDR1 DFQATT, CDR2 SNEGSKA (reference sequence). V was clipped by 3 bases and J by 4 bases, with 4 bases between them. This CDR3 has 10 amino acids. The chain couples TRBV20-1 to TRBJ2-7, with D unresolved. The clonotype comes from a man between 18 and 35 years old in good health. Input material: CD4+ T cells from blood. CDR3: CSARGYEQYF. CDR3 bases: TGCAGTGCTAGGGGTTACGAGCAGTACTTC.